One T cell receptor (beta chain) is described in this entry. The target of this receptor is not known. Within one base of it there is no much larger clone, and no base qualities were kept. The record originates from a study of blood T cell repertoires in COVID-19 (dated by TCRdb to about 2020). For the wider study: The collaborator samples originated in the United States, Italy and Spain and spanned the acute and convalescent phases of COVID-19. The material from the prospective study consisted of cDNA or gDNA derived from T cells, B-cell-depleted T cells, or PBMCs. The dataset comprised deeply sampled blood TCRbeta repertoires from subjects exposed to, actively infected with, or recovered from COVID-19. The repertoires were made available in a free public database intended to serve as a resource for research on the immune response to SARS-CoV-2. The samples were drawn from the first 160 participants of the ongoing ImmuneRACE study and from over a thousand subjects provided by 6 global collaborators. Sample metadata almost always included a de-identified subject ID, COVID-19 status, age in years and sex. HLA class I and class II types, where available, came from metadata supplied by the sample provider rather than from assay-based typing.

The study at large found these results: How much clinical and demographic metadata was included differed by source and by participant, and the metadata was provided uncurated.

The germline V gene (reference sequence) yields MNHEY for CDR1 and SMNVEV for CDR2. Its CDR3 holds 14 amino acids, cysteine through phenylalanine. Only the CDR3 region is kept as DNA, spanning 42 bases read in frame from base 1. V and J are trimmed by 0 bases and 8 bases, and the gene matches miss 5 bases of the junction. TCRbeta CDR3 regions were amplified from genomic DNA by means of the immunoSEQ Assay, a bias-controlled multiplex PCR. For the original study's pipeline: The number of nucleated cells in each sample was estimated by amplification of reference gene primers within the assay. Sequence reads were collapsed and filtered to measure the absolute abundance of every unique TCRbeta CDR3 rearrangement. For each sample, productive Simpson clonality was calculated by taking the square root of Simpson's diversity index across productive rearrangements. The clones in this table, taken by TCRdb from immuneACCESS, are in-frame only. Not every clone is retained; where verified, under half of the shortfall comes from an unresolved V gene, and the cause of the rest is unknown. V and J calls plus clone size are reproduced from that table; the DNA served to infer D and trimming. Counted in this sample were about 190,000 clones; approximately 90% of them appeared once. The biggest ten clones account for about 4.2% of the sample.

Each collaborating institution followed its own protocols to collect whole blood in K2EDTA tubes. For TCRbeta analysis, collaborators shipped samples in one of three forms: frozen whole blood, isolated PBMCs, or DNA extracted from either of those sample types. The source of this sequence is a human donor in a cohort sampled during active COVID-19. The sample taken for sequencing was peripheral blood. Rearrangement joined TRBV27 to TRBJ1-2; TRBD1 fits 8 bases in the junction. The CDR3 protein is CASSLSTGVGGYTF. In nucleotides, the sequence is TGTGCCAGCAGTTTATCGACAGGGGTAGGGGGCTACACCTTC.